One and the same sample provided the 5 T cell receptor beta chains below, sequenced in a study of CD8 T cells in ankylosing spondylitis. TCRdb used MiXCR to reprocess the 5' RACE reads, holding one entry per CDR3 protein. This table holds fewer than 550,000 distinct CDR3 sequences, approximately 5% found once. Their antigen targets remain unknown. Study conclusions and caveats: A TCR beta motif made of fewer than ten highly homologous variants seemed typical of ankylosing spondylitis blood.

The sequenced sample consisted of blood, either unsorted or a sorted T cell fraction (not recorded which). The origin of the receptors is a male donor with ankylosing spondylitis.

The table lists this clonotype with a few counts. The chain's CDR3 is CASSLTSANYEQYF. CDR3 nucleotides: TGCGCCAGCAGCTTGACTAGCGCCAACTACGAGCAGTACTTC. This chain uses TRBV5-1 with TRBJ2-7, with TRBD2 matching over 7 bases. V shed 1 base, J shed 3 bases, and the junction held 4 bases outside the gene matches. Per germline, CDR1 SGHRS and CDR2 YFSETQ. This CDR3 comprises 14 residues.

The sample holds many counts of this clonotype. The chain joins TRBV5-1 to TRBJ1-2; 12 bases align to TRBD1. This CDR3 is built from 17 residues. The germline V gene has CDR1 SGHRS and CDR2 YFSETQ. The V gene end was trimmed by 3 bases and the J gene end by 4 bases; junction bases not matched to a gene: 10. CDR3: CASSSGQGAGRGYGYTF. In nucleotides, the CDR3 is TGCGCCAGCAGCTCGGGACAGGGGGCAGGTCGTGGCTATGGCTACACCTTC. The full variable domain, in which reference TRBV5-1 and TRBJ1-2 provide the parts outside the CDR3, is KAGVTQTPRYLIKTRGQQVTLSCSPISGHRSVSWYQQTPGQGLQFLFEYFSETQRNKGNFPGRFSGRQFSNSRSEMNVSTLELGDSALYLCASSSGQGAGRGYGYTFGSGTRLTVV.

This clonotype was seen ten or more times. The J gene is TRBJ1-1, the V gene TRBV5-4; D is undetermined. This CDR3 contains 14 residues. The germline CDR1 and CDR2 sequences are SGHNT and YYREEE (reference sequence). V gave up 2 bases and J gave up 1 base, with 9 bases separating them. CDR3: CASSFEIENTEAFF. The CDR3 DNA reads TGTGCCAGCAGCTTTGAGATCGAGAACACTGAAGCTTTCTTT. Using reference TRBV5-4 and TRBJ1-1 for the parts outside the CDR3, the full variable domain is ETGVTQSPTHLIKTRGQQVTLRCSSQSGHNTVSWYQQALGQGPQFIFQYYREEENGRGNFPPRFSGLQFPNYSSELNVNALELDDSALYLCASSFEIENTEAFFGQGTRLTVV.

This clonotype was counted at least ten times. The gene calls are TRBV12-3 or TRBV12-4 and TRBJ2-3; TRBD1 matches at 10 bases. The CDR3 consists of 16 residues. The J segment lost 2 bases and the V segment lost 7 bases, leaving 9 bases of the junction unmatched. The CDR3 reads CASIGGTGAPTDTQYF. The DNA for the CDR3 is TGTGCCAGCATCGGGGGGACAGGGGCGCCCACAGATACGCAGTATTTT.

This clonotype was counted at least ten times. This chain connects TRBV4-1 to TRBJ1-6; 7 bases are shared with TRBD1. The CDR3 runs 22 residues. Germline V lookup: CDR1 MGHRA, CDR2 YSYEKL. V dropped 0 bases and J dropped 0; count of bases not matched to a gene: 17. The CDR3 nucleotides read TGCGCCAGCAGCCAAGATGCGATCCGGGACAGAGGTATACTCTCCTATAATTCACCCCTCCACTTT. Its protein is CASSQDAIRDRGILSYNSPLHF.